Only a few counts were recorded for the clone carrying this TCR beta chain. The sample comes from a study of blood T cell repertoires in COVID-19. On the study more broadly: There were acute and convalescent COVID-19 samples, and they came from the United States, Italy and Spain. In each case, the material was cDNA or gDNA derived from T cells, B-cell-depleted T cells, or PBMCs.

In the original processing: By means of reference gene primer amplification, nucleated cell counts were estimated. Libraries were prepared by immunoSEQ multiplex PCR; TCRdb keeps only in-frame clonotypes and omits some of them. The V and J calls and clone size were taken over from that table, and D and trimming were inferred from the DNA. The table has 220,000 or so clones, about 80% seen once; the top ten hold 3% to 3.5%. Sequencing used peripheral blood. This sequence originates from a woman in her 30s who had recovered from COVID-19.

This CDR3 is CASSLQGARNTEAFF. The CDR3 DNA reads TGTGCCAGCAGCCTTCAGGGGGCGAGGAACACTGAAGCTTTCTTT. This chain connects TRBV3-1 (or the pseudogene TRBV3-2) to TRBJ1-1; 8 nucleotides align to TRBD1. The germline V gene encodes CDR1 LGHDT and CDR2 YNNKEL (reference sequence). The CDR3 loop spans 15 amino acids. V lost 4 bases to trimming and J lost 1 base; unmatched junction nucleotides: 5.